This TCR beta chain was profiled in a study of glioma-infiltrating T cells after dendritic cell vaccination. The study, taken as a whole, reports: TCR clonality showed no direct relationship with survival.

Primers: 60 V beta forward and 13 J beta reverse. Repertoires were generated with immunoSEQ multiplex PCR, while TCRdb's copy carries only in-frame clones and drops some. The sample has around 100,000 clones, roughly four fifths seen once; the top ten hold approximately 12%. Remarks on this clone: Its antigen is still unknown.

This CDR3 is built from 12 residues. Germline V CDR1 and CDR2: SGHVS, FQNEAQ. The chain is built from TRBV7-8 and TRBJ2-5; D gene uncertain. The J call is doubtful: the DNA matches TRBJ2-7 better. The sequence came from a human donor with glioblastoma. Here the sequenced sample was blood, taken before dendritic cell vaccination. The CDR3 loop reads CASSFTAGEQYF. The CDR3 nucleotides read TGTGCCAGCAGCTTTACAGCAGGCGAGCAGTACTTC.